Listed here are 17 T cell receptor beta chains from one sample, sequenced in a study of T cell responses to AZD1222 COVID-19 vaccine. Profiled with immunoSEQ multiplex PCR; TCRdb holds only in-frame clones, not every one. In the table there are roughly 56,000 clones, roughly 85% of which are singletons. Sequenced here: peripheral blood, sampled on day 0 of AZD1222 vaccination. The receptors come from an adult in good health.

The chain joins TRBV24-1 to TRBJ2-1; D may be TRBD2 (6 bases). Germline lookup yields CDR1 KGHDR and CDR2 SFDVKD. The CDR3 extends over 13 amino acids. Trimming pared 1 base from V and 6 bases from J, leaving 6 bases between. The CDR3 protein is CATSDFSGNEQFF. CDR3 DNA: TGTGCCACCAGTGATTTTAGCGGCAATGAGCAGTTCTTC.

The chain recombines TRBV12-3 or TRBV12-4 with TRBJ2-7, with D possibly being TRBD2 (5 bases). Trimming stripped 7 bases from V and 3 bases from J, with 13 bases between. The CDR3 consists of 13 residues. The DNA for the CDR3 is TGTGCCAGCACCGAGGGTGACGGCTACGAGCAGTACTTC. This gives the protein CASTEGDGYEQYF.

This clone turned up a few times. The gene calls are TRBV19 and TRBJ1-4; D possibly corresponds to TRBD1 (5 bases). The CDR3 runs 14 residues. Trimming cost V 2 bases and J 7 bases, with 11 bases left between them. Germline CDR1 and CDR2: LNHDA and SQIVND (reference sequence). Here the CDR3 reads CASSIQGTGEKLFF. The DNA of the CDR3 is TGTGCCAGTAGTATACAGGGAACAGGTGAAAAACTGTTTTTT.

This clone was detected only a few times. The V call is TRBV25-1, the J call TRBJ1-2, with D unclear. V was cut by 6 bases and J by 1 base, with 9 bases left in between. Germline CDR1 and CDR2: MGHDK and SYGVNS. This CDR3 spans 13 amino acids. CDR3 coding DNA: TGTGCCAGCAGCGTGGGAAATAACTATGGCTACACCTTC. Its protein is CASSVGNNYGYTF.

With respect to this clone: At one end the junction does not follow the germline gene, possibly because of a read error. The chain combines TRBV4-1 with TRBJ2-3; no clear D. Germline V gene lookup returns CDR1 MGHRA and CDR2 YSYEKL. The CDR3 extends over 14 amino acids. This CDR3 is CTSSQKGIADTQYF. In DNA form, the CDR3 reads TGCACCAGCAGCCAAAAGGGTATCGCAGATACGCAGTATTTT.

This rearrangement joins TRBV6-1 to TRBJ2-1; the D is unclear. The V and J ends lost 2 bases and 4 bases respectively, with 9 bases between them. The length of the CDR3 is 14 residues. CDR1 and CDR2 (germline): MNHNS, SASEGT. The CDR3 sequence is CASSEMMGYNEQFF. The CDR3 bases are TGTGCCAGCAGTGAAATGATGGGGTACAATGAGCAGTTCTTC.

This sequence joins TRBV28 and TRBJ2-5; 10 bases line up with TRBD1. Germline CDR1 reads MDHEN; CDR2 reads SYDVKM. The CDR3 spans 18 residues. The J segment lost 3 bases and the V segment lost 2 bases, leaving 12 bases of the junction unmatched. CDR3 in amino acids: CASSLGVIRGQGKETQYF. In nucleotides, the CDR3 is TGTGCCAGCAGTTTAGGGGTAATTAGGGGACAGGGGAAAGAGACCCAGTACTTC.

V gene TRBV2 combines with J gene TRBJ1-1, with D unresolved. CDR3 length: 13 amino acids. V lost 6 bases and J lost 6, with 14 bases in between. The germline V gene has CDR1 SNHLY and CDR2 FYNNEI. The CDR3 nucleotides read TGTGCCAGCAGCCCTGCCCACGGCGCTGAAGCTTTCTTT. Its protein is CASSPAHGAEAFF.

The J gene is TRBJ2-3, the V gene TRBV3-1 (or the pseudogene TRBV3-2); TRBD1 matches 7 bases. The CDR3 runs to 16 residues. V was pared by 4 bases and J by 2 bases, with 9 bases of the junction left unmatched. Germline V gene sequence: CDR1 LGHDT, CDR2 YNNKEL (reference sequence). CDR3: CASSRRDRVFTDTQYF. CDR3 DNA sequence: TGTGCCAGCAGCCGCCGGGACAGAGTTTTCACAGATACGCAGTATTTT.

This chain's CDR3 is CASSLIGRGEQFF. Written as DNA, the CDR3 is TGTGCCAGCAGTTTAATAGGGCGCGGGGAGCAGTTCTTC. The chain couples TRBV12-3 or TRBV12-4 to TRBJ2-1, with D possibly TRBD2 on 5 matching bases. V dropped 2 bases and J dropped 10 bases, with 12 bases sitting between them. CDR3 length equals 13 residues.

The genes are TRBV9 and TRBJ2-3; perhaps TRBD2 as D (6 bases). Germline assignment: CDR1 SGDLS and CDR2 YYNGEE. V gave up 0 bases and J gave up 0 bases, with 14 bases separating them. The CDR3 is 17 amino acids. The CDR3 DNA follows: TGTGCCAGCAGCGTAGCCCGCGGGGCCCATAGCACAGATACGCAGTATTTT. Translating it yields CASSVARGAHSTDTQYF.

The chain is built from TRBV7-2 and TRBJ2-5; 7 bases are a match to TRBD2. CDR1 and CDR2 from the germline V gene are SGHTA and FQGNSA. The CDR3 covers 15 residues. The V segment lost 1 base and the J segment 3 bases; nucleotides outside the gene matches: 5. Written as DNA, the CDR3 is TGTGCCAGCAGCTTAGTGGGGGGGGTCAAAGAGACCCAGTACTTC. Encoded protein: CASSLVGGVKETQYF.

The rearrangement joins TRBV19 to TRBJ1-2; 7 bases agree with TRBD1. From germline, CDR1 is LNHDA and CDR2 SQIVND (reference sequence). J was trimmed by 4 bases and V by 5 bases; bases with no gene match: 7. This CDR3 is built from 14 residues. In DNA form, the CDR3 reads TGTGCCAGTAGTCCGGTAACAGGGGCCTATGGCTACACCTTC. Its translation is CASSPVTGAYGYTF.

The chain combines TRBV7-2 with TRBJ2-7, with 7 bases aligning to TRBD2. The V gene's germline CDR1 is SGHTA and CDR2 FQGNSA. This CDR3 has 18 residues. J was trimmed by 0 bases and V by 0 bases; bases with no gene match: 11. The CDR3 sequence is CASSLARSGAGSSYEQYF. CDR3 DNA: TGTGCCAGCAGCTTAGCGCGCAGCGGGGCTGGAAGCTCCTACGAGCAGTACTTC.

V usage is TRBV7-3 and J usage is TRBJ2-3; D tentatively reads TRBD1 or TRBD2 (5 bases each). Trimming pared 2 bases from V and 2 bases from J, leaving 8 bases between. Germline loops: CDR1 SGHTA, CDR2 FQGTGA. The length of the CDR3 is 14 residues. The CDR3 loop is CASSLRDDTDTQYF. CDR3 DNA sequence: TGTGCCAGCAGCTTACGGGACGACACAGATACGCAGTATTTT.

The gene calls are TRBV27 and TRBJ2-7, with 11 nucleotides matching TRBD2. V lost 5 bases to trimming and J lost 0 bases; unmatched junction nucleotides: 12. Germline V gene lookup returns CDR1 MNHEY and CDR2 SMNVEV (reference sequence). The CDR3 loop spans 18 amino acids. CDR3 coding DNA: TGTGCCAGCAGTCGCGGGACTAGCGGAATGGGTAGCTCCTACGAGCAGTACTTC. This sequence encodes CASSRGTSGMGSSYEQYF.

This clone was recorded once. The J gene is TRBJ1-5, the V gene TRBV28; 8 positions agree with TRBD1. Germline V CDR1 and CDR2: MDHEN, SYDVKM. Trimming took 4 bases from V and 5 from J; bases not matched to a gene: 1. The CDR3 loop spans 13 amino acids. The CDR3: CASSSDRDQPQHF. CDR3 DNA: TGTGCCAGCAGTTCGGACAGGGATCAGCCCCAGCATTTT.